Following are 9 T cell receptor beta chains from one sample sequenced in a study of T cell responses to AZD1222 COVID-19 vaccine. Profiled with immunoSEQ multiplex PCR; TCRdb holds only in-frame clones, not every one. This sample has about 110,000 clones; about nine tenths occur once, and the top ten carry approximately 7.5%. The sample here was peripheral blood, taken on day 0 of AZD1222 vaccination. Receptors were obtained from an adult in good health.

This clone was counted only a few times. The gene calls are TRBV7-9 and TRBJ1-2; D may be TRBD1 (5 bases). With 5 bases removed from V and 5 bases from J, the gap between germline ends came to 12 bases. The CDR3 contains 13 residues. Germline CDR1 reads SEHNR; CDR2 reads FQNEAQ (reference sequence). CDR3 nucleotides: TGTGCCAGCAGCCGAGACGGGGGGTATGGCTACACCTTC. Protein: CASSRDGGYGYTF.

J is TRBJ1-6 and V is TRBV6-6; 7 nucleotides align to TRBD1. The CDR3 length is 15 residues. V lost 5 bases to trimming and J lost 7 bases; unmatched junction nucleotides: 8. Germline CDR1 reads MNHNY; CDR2 reads SVGAGI (reference sequence). CDR3 in DNA: TGTGCCAGCAGTCCTACAGGGGATCGCAATTCACCCCTCCACTTT. It codes for CASSPTGDRNSPLHF.

The chain links TRBV18 to TRBJ1-3; D is uncertain. This CDR3 is built from 15 residues. CDR1 and CDR2 (germline): KGHSH, LQKENI. The V gene lost 3 bases and the J gene lost 0 bases, with 9 bases spanning the gap. The CDR3 DNA reads TGTGCCAGCTCACCGGGAGGTAGCTCTGGAAACACCATATATTTT. As protein: CASSPGGSSGNTIYF.

The V gene is TRBV19, the J gene TRBJ2-3; tentatively, D is TRBD1 (5 bases). Germline V lookup: CDR1 LNHDA, CDR2 SQIVND (reference sequence). The germline V and J ends were trimmed by 4 bases and 7 bases, with 12 bases remaining between them. This CDR3 contains 13 residues. The CDR3 DNA reads as TGTGCCAGTAGTAGCAGGGCACGGAATACGCAGTATTTT. Translated: CASSSRARNTQYF.

The chain links TRBV6-5 to TRBJ2-2; D unclear. Germline values: CDR1 MNHEY, CDR2 SVGAGI. The CDR3 loop spans 14 amino acids. Trimming removed 0 bases at V and 10 bases at J, with 12 bases between. The CDR3 DNA sequence: TGTGCCAGCAGTTACTCGCAGGCTCGAGAGGAGCTGTTTTTT. It specifies CASSYSQAREELFF.

The gene calls are TRBV6-5 and TRBJ2-6; D call uncertain. The germline gives CDR1 MNHEY, CDR2 SVGAGI. The germline V and J ends were trimmed by 4 bases and 0 bases, with 7 bases remaining between them. The CDR3 runs to 15 residues. The CDR3 region is CASSSRSSGANVLTF. The CDR3 DNA sequence: TGTGCCAGCAGTTCCAGGAGCTCTGGGGCCAACGTCCTGACTTTC.

The chain recombines TRBV5-4 with TRBJ2-7; 8 nucleotides align to TRBD1. This CDR3 has 17 amino acids. The V gene end was trimmed by 5 bases and the J gene end by 8 bases; junction bases not matched to a gene: 21. Germline V gene data show CDR1 as SGHNT and CDR2 as YYREEE (reference sequence). The CDR3 coding sequence is TGTGCCAGCAGTAAGCTTACCGGGACAGGCAACCTCGTTAAGCAGTACTTC. Its protein product is CASSKLTGTGNLVKQYF.

This chain joins TRBV5-1 and TRBJ2-5; 12 bases are a match to TRBD2. The CDR3 is 15 amino acids. Germline trimming cut 4 bases from V and 4 bases from J; bases unmatched to any gene: 5. The germline V gene encodes CDR1 SGHRS and CDR2 YFSETQ. CDR3 sequence reads: CASSMTSGGGETQYF. The CDR3, as DNA: TGCGCCAGCAGCATGACTAGCGGGGGAGGAGAGACCCAGTACTTC.

The genes are TRBV9 and TRBJ2-1; no reliable D call. The V gene lost 4 bases and the J gene lost 8 bases, with 10 bases spanning the gap. CDR1 and CDR2 from the germline V gene are SGDLS and YYNGEE. The CDR3 has 12 amino acids. CDR3: CASSTGPDEQFF. The CDR3 DNA is TGTGCCAGCAGCACCGGACCGGATGAGCAGTTCTTC. Together with reference TRBV9 and TRBJ2-1, the CDR3 gives the full variable domain: DSGVTQTPKHLITATGQRVTLRCSPRSGDLSVYWYQQSLDQGLQFLIQYYNGEERAKGNILERFSAQQFPDLHSELNLSSLELGDSALYFCASSTGPDEQFFGPGTRLTVL.